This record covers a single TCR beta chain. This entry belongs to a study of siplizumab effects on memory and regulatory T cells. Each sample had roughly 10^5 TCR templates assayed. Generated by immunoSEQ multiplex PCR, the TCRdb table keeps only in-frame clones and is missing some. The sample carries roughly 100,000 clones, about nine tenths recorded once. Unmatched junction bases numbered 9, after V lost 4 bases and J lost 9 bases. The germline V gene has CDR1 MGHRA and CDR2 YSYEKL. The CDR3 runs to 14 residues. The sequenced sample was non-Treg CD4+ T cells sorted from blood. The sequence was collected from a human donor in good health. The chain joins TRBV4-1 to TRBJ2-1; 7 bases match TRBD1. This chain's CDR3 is CASSLRDRTFEQFF. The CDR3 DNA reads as TGCGCCAGCAGCCTCCGGGACAGAACTTTTGAGCAGTTCTTC.